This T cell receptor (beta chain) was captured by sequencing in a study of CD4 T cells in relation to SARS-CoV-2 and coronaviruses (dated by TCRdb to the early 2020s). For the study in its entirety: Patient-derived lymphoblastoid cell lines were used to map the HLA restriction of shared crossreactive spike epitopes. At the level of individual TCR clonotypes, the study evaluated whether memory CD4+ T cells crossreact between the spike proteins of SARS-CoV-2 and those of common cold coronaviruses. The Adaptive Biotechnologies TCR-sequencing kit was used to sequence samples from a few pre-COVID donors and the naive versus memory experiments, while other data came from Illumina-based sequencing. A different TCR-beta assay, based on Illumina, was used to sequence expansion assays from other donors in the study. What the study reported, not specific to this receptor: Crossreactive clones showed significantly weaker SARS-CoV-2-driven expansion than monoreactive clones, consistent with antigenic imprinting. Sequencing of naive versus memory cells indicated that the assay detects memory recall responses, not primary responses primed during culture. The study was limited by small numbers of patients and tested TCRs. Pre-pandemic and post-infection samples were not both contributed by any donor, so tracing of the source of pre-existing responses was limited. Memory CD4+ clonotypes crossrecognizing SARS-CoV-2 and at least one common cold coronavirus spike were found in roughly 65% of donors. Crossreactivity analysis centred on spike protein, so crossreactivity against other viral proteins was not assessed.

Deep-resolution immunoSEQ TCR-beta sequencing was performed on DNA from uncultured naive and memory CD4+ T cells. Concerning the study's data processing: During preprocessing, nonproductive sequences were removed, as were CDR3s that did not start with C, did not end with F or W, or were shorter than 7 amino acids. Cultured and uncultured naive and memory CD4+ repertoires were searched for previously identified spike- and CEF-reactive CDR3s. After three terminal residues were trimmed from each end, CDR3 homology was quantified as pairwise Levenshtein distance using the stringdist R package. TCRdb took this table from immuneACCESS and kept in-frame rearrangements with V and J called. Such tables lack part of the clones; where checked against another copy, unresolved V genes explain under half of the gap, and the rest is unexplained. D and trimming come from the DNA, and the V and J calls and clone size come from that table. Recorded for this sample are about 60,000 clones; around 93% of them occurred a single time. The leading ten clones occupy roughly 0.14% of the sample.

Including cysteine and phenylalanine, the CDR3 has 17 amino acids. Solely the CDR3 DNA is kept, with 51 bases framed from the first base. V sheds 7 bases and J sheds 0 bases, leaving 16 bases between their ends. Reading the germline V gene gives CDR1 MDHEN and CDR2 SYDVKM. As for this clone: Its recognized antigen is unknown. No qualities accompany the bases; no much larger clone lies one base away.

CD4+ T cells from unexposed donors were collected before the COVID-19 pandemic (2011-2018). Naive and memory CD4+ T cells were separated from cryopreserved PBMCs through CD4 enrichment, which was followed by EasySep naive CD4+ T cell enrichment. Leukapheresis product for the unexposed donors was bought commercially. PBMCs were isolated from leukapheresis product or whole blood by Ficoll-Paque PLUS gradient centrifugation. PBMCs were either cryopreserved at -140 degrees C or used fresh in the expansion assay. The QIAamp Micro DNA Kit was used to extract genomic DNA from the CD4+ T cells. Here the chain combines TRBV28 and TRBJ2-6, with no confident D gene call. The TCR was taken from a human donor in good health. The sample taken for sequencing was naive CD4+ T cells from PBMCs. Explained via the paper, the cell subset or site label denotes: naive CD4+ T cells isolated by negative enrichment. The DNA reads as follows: TGTGCCAGCAAGCGTGACCGCTACTCCTCTGGGGCCAACGTCCTGACTTTC. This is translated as CASKRDRYSSGANVLTF.